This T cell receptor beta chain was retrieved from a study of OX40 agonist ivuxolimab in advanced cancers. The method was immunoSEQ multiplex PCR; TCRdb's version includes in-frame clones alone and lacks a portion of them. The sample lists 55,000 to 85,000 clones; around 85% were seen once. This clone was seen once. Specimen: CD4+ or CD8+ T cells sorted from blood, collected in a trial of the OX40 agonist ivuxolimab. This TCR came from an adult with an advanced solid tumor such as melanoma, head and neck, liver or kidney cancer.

CDR3: CASSPGTGGYGYTF. The CDR3 DNA sequence: TGTGCCAGCAGCCCCGGGACAGGGGGCTATGGCTACACCTTC. The chain carries TRBV7-3 and TRBJ1-2; TRBD1 agrees at 11 bases. This CDR3 is 14 amino acids long. V dropped 5 bases and J dropped 4; count of bases not matched to a gene: 3. CDR1 and CDR2 from the germline V gene are SGHTA and FQGTGA.